One sample yielded the 19 T cell receptor beta chains listed below, sequenced in a study of Ad26.COV2.S vaccination and SARS-CoV-2 variants. Treatment: around 19 received Ad26.COV2.S at low or high dose, single or two shots; about 5 received placebo; per-sample allocation not given. Day 63 after the first vaccine or placebo injection was the time point for sampling. The protocol was immunoSEQ multiplex PCR, while the TCRdb copy is restricted to in-frame clones and leaves out a portion. The sample includes about 480,000 clones, about 83% of them seen just once. The sequencing here drew on peripheral blood, taken in a trial of Ad26.COV2.S vaccine versus placebo. These receptors all come from a person aged 18-65 years who received the Ad26.COV2.S COVID-19 vaccine or a placebo.

This clone was detected only once. J is TRBJ2-1 and V is TRBV5-4; D possibly corresponds to TRBD2 (7 bases). This CDR3 is built from 16 residues. V was pared by 0 bases and J by 4 bases, with 14 bases between. The V gene's germline CDR1 is SGHNT and CDR2 YYREEE (reference sequence). The CDR3 coding sequence is TGTGCCAGCAGCTTGGGATCCAGCGGGACATACAATGAGCAGTTCTTC. Translated: CASSLGSSGTYNEQFF.

This sequence joins TRBV28 and TRBJ2-3, with D unclear. Germline V gene data show CDR1 as MDHEN and CDR2 as SYDVKM. The CDR3 is 11 amino acids. The ends were cut back, 10 bases at V and 6 bases at J, with 11 bases in the middle. CDR3 bases: TGTGCCACGCAACTCTGGGATACGCAGTATTTT. This gives the protein CATQLWDTQYF. The full variable domain, with the rest looked up from reference TRBV28 and TRBJ2-3, is DVKVTQSSRYLVKRTGEKVFLECVQDMDHENMFWYRQDPGLGLRLIYFSYDVKMKEKGDIPEGYSVSREKKERFSLILESASTNQTSMYLCATQLWDTQYFGPGTRLTVL.

The chain recombines TRBV13 with TRBJ2-1; D uncertain. CDR1 is PRHDT and CDR2 is FYEKMQ in the germline V gene (reference sequence). V was trimmed by 3 bases and J by 0 bases, leaving 15 bases between them. The CDR3 runs 17 residues. In DNA, the CDR3 is TGTGCCAGCAGCTTGGAAGGTCGAAGCAGCTCCTACAATGAGCAGTTCTTC. As protein: CASSLEGRSSSYNEQFF. Drawing the rest from reference TRBV13 and TRBJ2-1, the complete variable domain is AAGVIQSPRHLIKEKRETATLKCYPIPRHDTVYWYQQGPGQDPQFLISFYEKMQSDKGSIPDRFSAQQFSDYHSELNMSSLELGDSALYFCASSLEGRSSSYNEQFFGPGTRLTVL.

The V gene is TRBV6-2 or TRBV6-3, the J gene TRBJ2-1; D unclear. CDR3 length equals 15 residues. Looked up from germline, CDR1 is MNHEY and CDR2 is SVGEGT. V was pared by 5 bases and J by 6 bases, with 17 bases between. CDR3 loop: CASSKPTPAANEQFF. The CDR3 nucleotides read TGTGCCAGCAGTAAACCCACCCCGGCAGCCAATGAGCAGTTCTTC.

The chain has TRBV6-5 and TRBJ1-2, with a possible D match to TRBD1 (6 bases). The CDR3 spans 14 residues. Germline V gives CDR1 MNHEY, CDR2 SVGAGI. V was trimmed by 7 bases and J by 1 base, leaving 13 bases between them. The CDR3 DNA sequence: TGTGCCAGCATTCCAGGGGCCGTTAACTATGGCTACACCTTC. This translates into CASIPGAVNYGYTF.

The chain links TRBV18 to TRBJ1-1; D uncertain. V lost 2 bases, J lost 4 bases, and 11 bases lay in between. In germline, CDR1 is KGHSH, CDR2 LQKENI. This CDR3 has 14 amino acids. Here the CDR3 DNA reads TGTGCCAGCTCACCAGTTAAGGGAGGCACTGAAGCTTTCTTT. Translating it yields CASSPVKGGTEAFF.

The rearrangement joins TRBV28 to TRBJ1-6; D unresolved. The germline V gene encodes CDR1 MDHEN and CDR2 SYDVKM. The CDR3 sequence is 15 residues long. Trimming left V 1 base short and J 3 bases short, with 7 bases between. The CDR3 region is CASSLSGLYNSPLHF. DNA for the CDR3: TGTGCCAGCAGTTTATCAGGTCTCTATAATTCACCCCTCCACTTT.

V is TRBV15 and J is TRBJ1-5; 7 bases line up with TRBD1. Trimming cost V 5 bases and J 5 bases; bases outside gene matches: 9. Germline assignment: CDR1 LNHNV and CDR2 YYDKDF (reference sequence). The CDR3 loop spans 15 amino acids. The CDR3 loop is CATSVDRPADQPQHF. CDR3 bases: TGTGCCACCAGCGTGGACAGGCCGGCGGATCAGCCCCAGCATTTT. Filled out from reference TRBV15 and TRBJ1-5, the complete variable domain reads DAMVIQNPRYQVTQFGKPVTLSCSQTLNHNVMYWYQQKSSQAPKLLFHYYDKDFNNEADTPDNFQSRRPNTSFCFLDIRSPGLGDTAMYLCATSVDRPADQPQHFGDGTRLSIL.

CDR3 DNA sequence: TGTGCCAGCAGCTTTAACGCGGGAGGGTTCTACAATGAGCAGTTCTTC. Translation gives CASSFNAGGFYNEQFF. This sequence joins TRBV5-6 and TRBJ2-1; TRBD2 agrees at 9 bases. Germline V gene data show CDR1 as SGHDT and CDR2 as YYEEEE. V was clipped by 2 bases and J by 3 bases; unmatched bases: 6. This CDR3 contains 16 residues.

This chain uses TRBV30 with TRBJ2-5, with TRBD2 as a possible D gene (6 bases). Trimming left V 2 bases short and J 3 bases short, with 16 bases between. CDR1 GTSNPN and CDR2 SVGIG come from the germline V gene (reference sequence). This CDR3 contains 15 residues. CDR3 sequence: CAWSLSLAMKETQYF. For the CDR3, the DNA is TGTGCCTGGAGTTTGAGTCTAGCGATGAAAGAGACCCAGTACTTC. Full variable domain (rest looked up from reference TRBV30 and TRBJ2-5): SQTIHQWPATLVQPVGSPLSLECTVEGTSNPNLYWYRQAAGRGLQLLFYSVGIGQISSEVPQNLSASRPQDRQFILSSKKLLLSDSGFYLCAWSLSLAMKETQYFGPGTRLLVL.

This clone occurred once. This chain uses TRBV7-9 with TRBJ2-7, with D perhaps matching TRBD1 (6 bases). Trimming pared 5 bases from V and 5 bases from J, leaving 16 bases between. CDR3 length: 14 amino acids. Germline V CDR1 and CDR2: SEHNR, FQNEAQ (reference sequence). DNA of the CDR3: TGTGCCAGCAGCCAAGGACAGTTTAATGACGAGCAGTACTTC. This translates into CASSQGQFNDEQYF.

V is TRBV9 and J is TRBJ2-1; 9 bases are shared with TRBD2. With V trimmed by 0 bases and J by 8 bases, 9 bases remained unmatched. Germline assignment: CDR1 SGDLS and CDR2 YYNGEE. The CDR3 length is 16 residues. CDR3 DNA sequence: TGTGCCAGCAGCGTAGGTCCCCTAGCGGGACGGGATGAGCAGTTCTTC. Protein: CASSVGPLAGRDEQFF.

J is TRBJ2-7 and V is TRBV7-8, with 8 bases matching TRBD2. Germline V gene data show CDR1 as SGHVS and CDR2 as FQNEAQ. The CDR3 runs to 14 residues. With V trimmed by 2 bases and J by 3 bases, 3 bases remained unmatched. Here the CDR3 DNA reads TGTGCCAGCAGCTTACTTAGCGGGGACTACGAGCAGTACTTC. Its protein product is CASSLLSGDYEQYF.

Points on this clone: Other DNA sequences in this specimen translate into the identical CDR3. V is TRBV29-1 and J is TRBJ2-7; 8 bases are shared with TRBD2. The CDR3 loop spans 12 amino acids. V trimming: 6 bases; J trimming: 0 bases; junction bases outside the gene matches: 1. The V gene's germline CDR1 is SQVTM and CDR2 ANQGSEA. The CDR3 nucleotides are TGCAGCGTGAGCGGGAGCTCCTACGAGCAGTACTTC. It specifies CSVSGSSYEQYF.

V gene TRBV11-3 combines with J gene TRBJ1-6; D call uncertain. V lost 0 bases to trimming and J lost 7 bases, with 7 bases between them. The germline V gene encodes CDR1 SGHNT and CDR2 YENEEA. The length of the CDR3 is 14 residues. The DNA of the CDR3 is TGTGCCAGCAGCTTAGACTCGCGCAATTCACCCCTCCACTTT. Translated: CASSLDSRNSPLHF.

The V and J genes are TRBV7-6 and TRBJ1-1; TRBD1 is a possible D gene (6 bases). The CDR3 spans 14 residues. V was trimmed by 1 base and J by 4 bases, leaving 10 bases between them. Germline CDR1 SGHVS, CDR2 FNYEAQ. CDR3 coding DNA: TGTGCCAGCAGCTTAGGTGGGGGCGGCACTGAAGCTTTCTTT. As protein: CASSLGGGGTEAFF.

The chain recombines TRBV6-1 with TRBJ1-3; a possible D gene is TRBD1 (6 bases). Trimming stripped 3 bases from V and 0 bases from J, with 12 bases between. The CDR3 totals 16 residues. Germline-derived CDR1 and CDR2 are MNHNS and SASEGT. In DNA form, the CDR3 reads TGTGCCAGCAGTGACGGACAGCCCAGCTCTGGAAACACCATATATTTT. Its translation is CASSDGQPSSGNTIYF.

This clone was counted ten times or more. This chain links TRBV21-1 with TRBJ2-1. TRBV21-1 is annotated as a pseudogene. The CDR3 extends over 13 amino acids. As DNA, the CDR3 is TGTGCCCGTACGACATGGGGTAACATTGAGCAGTTCTTC. It encodes CARTTWGNIEQFF.

The gene calls are TRBV28 and TRBJ2-1; TRBD2 is a possible D gene (5 bases). Germline loops: CDR1 MDHEN, CDR2 SYDVKM. The CDR3 covers 15 residues. Trimming shortened V by 5 bases and J by 7 bases, and 18 bases separated the two germline ends. CDR3 residues: CASSLPGVVRNEQFF. CDR3 nucleotides: TGTGCCAGCAGTCTCCCCGGGGTCGTCAGGAATGAGCAGTTCTTC.